Sequencing of this T cell receptor beta chain was carried out in a study of blood T cell repertoires in COVID-19. Sequencing used immunoSEQ multiplex PCR; TCRdb keeps in-frame clones, though not all of them. Here the sample spans tens of thousands of clones, around nine tenths being singletons. V was shortened by 0 bases and J by 4 bases, with 10 bases between the two germline ends. The CDR3 spans 14 residues. Germline CDR1 SGHRS, CDR2 YFSETQ. This clonotype was sampled from a woman aged 80 or over with acute or convalescent COVID-19. The chain combines TRBV5-1 with TRBJ1-2; maybe TRBD1 (5 bases). Sequenced sample: peripheral blood. CDR3 DNA sequence: TGCGCCAGCAGCTTGGGGGCAGGGTTCTATGGCTACACCTTC. As protein: CASSLGAGFYGYTF.